The 32 T cell receptor beta chains presented below share a single source sample, sequenced in a study of blood T cell repertoires in COVID-19. The data were produced by immunoSEQ multiplex PCR, yet TCRdb's version contains in-frame clones alone and is incomplete. The table shows around 100,000 clones, with around 88% occurring only once. The sequenced sample consisted of peripheral blood. The receptors come from a human donor in a cohort sampled during active COVID-19.

This sequence joins TRBV6-5 and TRBJ2-3; 11 bases fit TRBD2. The V gene end was trimmed by 7 bases and the J gene end by 4 bases; junction bases not matched to a gene: 7. This CDR3 spans 15 amino acids. CDR1 is MNHEY, CDR2 SVGAGI, per germline. CDR3: CASTRSGGDADTQYF. CDR3 DNA sequence: TGTGCCAGCACCCGTAGCGGGGGGGACGCAGATACGCAGTATTTT.

This clone was picked up one time. The J gene is TRBJ2-2, the V gene TRBV9; 10 nucleotides align to TRBD2. The V gene end was trimmed by 5 bases and the J gene end by 5 bases; junction bases not matched to a gene: 9. Germline loops: CDR1 SGDLS, CDR2 YYNGEE. This CDR3 region has 16 residues. The CDR3 region has the DNA TGTGCCAGCAGAGCTCATAGCGGGAGGCGGACCGGGGAGCTGTTTTTT. Encoded protein: CASRAHSGRRTGELFF.

This clone was recorded once. This sequence joins TRBV7-2 and TRBJ2-1, with TRBD2 matching over 12 bases. Looked up from germline, CDR1 is SGHTA and CDR2 is FQGNSA. Trimming removed 1 base from V and 7 bases from J; junction bases left unmatched: 11. This CDR3 region has 18 residues. The CDR3 DNA follows: TGTGCCAGCAGCTTAGGGCTAGCGGGAGGGCCGGTTTCGAATGAGCAGTTCTTC. Translating gives CASSLGLAGGPVSNEQFF.

J is TRBJ2-7 and V is TRBV9; the match to TRBD1 covers 9 bases. The CDR3 extends over 14 amino acids. Germline CDR1 SGDLS, CDR2 YYNGEE. J was trimmed by 9 bases and V by 0 bases; bases with no gene match: 7. The CDR3 spells CASSVGTGGGVQYF. In DNA form, the CDR3 reads TGTGCCAGCAGCGTAGGAACAGGGGGCGGTGTGCAGTACTTC.

The chain employs TRBV6-5 and TRBJ1-2, with 7 bases that match TRBD1. With 5 bases clipped from V and 4 bases from J, the junction kept 4 bases outside the gene matches. CDR3 size: 13 residues. The germline V gene encodes CDR1 MNHEY and CDR2 SVGAGI. In DNA, the CDR3 is TGTGCCAGCAGTCCCCGGGACAGCTATGGCTACACCTTC. It codes for CASSPRDSYGYTF.

The V gene is TRBV3-1 (or the pseudogene TRBV3-2), the J gene TRBJ2-2; D is undetermined. The V end was cut by 4 bases, the J end by 13 bases, with 13 bases between. Germline V lookup: CDR1 LGHDT, CDR2 YNNKEL (reference sequence). The CDR3 sequence is 12 residues long. The CDR3 here is CASSPGVRRLFF. The CDR3 DNA is TGTGCCAGCAGCCCGGGTGTTAGAAGGCTGTTTTTT.

V and J are TRBV27 and TRBJ1-1; the D gene is possibly TRBD1 (5 bases). The length of the CDR3 is 13 residues. The germline gives CDR1 MNHEY, CDR2 SMNVEV (reference sequence). V lost 2 bases and J lost 8, with 12 bases in between. DNA for the CDR3: TGTGCCAGCAGTTTAGGCAGGGTAAACGAAGCTTTCTTT. Protein: CASSLGRVNEAFF.

The chain uses TRBV6-6 and TRBJ2-7, with D maybe TRBD1 (6 bases). Between the trimmed V and J ends, which lost 2 bases and 6 bases, there was a span of 11 bases. Germline loops: CDR1 MNHNY, CDR2 SVGAGI (reference sequence). The CDR3 runs 13 residues. The CDR3, as DNA: TGTGCCAGCAGTTACGGGGGCCGGGTCGAGCAGTACTTC. It encodes CASSYGGRVEQYF.

The genes are TRBV9 and TRBJ1-1, with TRBD1 as a possible D gene (5 bases). CDR3 size: 14 residues. The V end lost 3 bases, the J end lost 2 bases, and 11 bases lay between the germline ends. The germline gives CDR1 SGDLS, CDR2 YYNGEE. CDR3 sequence reads: CASSGRQYNTEAFF. The CDR3 coding sequence is TGTGCCAGCAGCGGCCGACAGTACAACACTGAAGCTTTCTTT.

The chain combines TRBV19 with TRBJ2-3, with TRBD2 matching over 7 bases. Germline V gene data show CDR1 as LNHDA and CDR2 as SQIVND (reference sequence). There are 14 residues in the CDR3. Trimming removed 5 bases from V and 2 bases from J; junction bases left unmatched: 4. The CDR3 loop reads CASSPRGDTDTQYF. CDR3 DNA: TGTGCCAGTAGTCCTCGGGGGGACACAGATACGCAGTATTTT.

The chain has TRBV9 and TRBJ1-1, with D possibly TRBD1 on 5 matching bases. CDR1 and CDR2 from the germline V gene are SGDLS and YYNGEE. Trimming stripped 0 bases from V and 1 base from J, with 10 bases between. There are 15 residues in the CDR3. The DNA for the CDR3 is TGTGCCAGCAGCGTAGCGGGAGGGGCGAACACTGAAGCTTTCTTT. The encoded protein is CASSVAGGANTEAFF.

This chain links TRBV11-2 with TRBJ2-5, with 12 bases fitting TRBD2. CDR3 length equals 15 residues. Germline trimming cut 5 bases from V and 5 bases from J; bases unmatched to any gene: 6. Germline V lookup: CDR1 SGHAT, CDR2 FQNNGV. The CDR3 DNA reads as TGTGCCAGCAGCCTGCTAGCGGGGGGGCTTGAGACCCAGTACTTC. Translating it yields CASSLLAGGLETQYF. Filled out from reference TRBV11-2 and TRBJ2-5, the complete variable domain reads EAGVAQSPRYKIIEKRQSVAFWCNPISGHATLYWYQQILGQGPKLLIQFQNNGVVDDSQLPKDRFSAERLKGVDSTLKIQPAKLEDSAVYLCASSLLAGGLETQYFGPGTRLLVL.

V and J are TRBV28 and TRBJ1-2; TRBD1 agrees at 9 bases. The CDR3 covers 15 residues. Trimming at V came to 7 bases and at J to 2 bases, leaving 8 bases not matched to a gene. CDR1 MDHEN and CDR2 SYDVKM come from the germline V gene. CDR3 residues: CASTSAGTGNYGYTF. For the CDR3, the DNA is TGTGCCAGCACCTCCGCCGGGACAGGGAACTATGGCTACACCTTC.

About this clone: This sample includes further DNA sequences coding for the same CDR3. The gene calls are TRBV11-2 and TRBJ1-2, with D unclear. CDR3 length: 16 residues. Germline values: CDR1 SGHAT, CDR2 FQNNGV. Trimming shortened V by 4 bases and J by 5 bases, and 20 bases separated the two germline ends. Here the CDR3 reads CASSSQIQASRYGYTF. CDR3 DNA: TGTGCCAGCAGCTCCCAAATCCAGGCATCTCGGTATGGCTACACCTTC.

This chain connects TRBV15 to TRBJ1-4; D call uncertain. The germline CDR1 and CDR2 sequences are LNHNV and YYDKDF (reference sequence). This CDR3 is 14 amino acids long. The V and J ends lost 5 bases and 0 bases respectively, with 7 bases between them. CDR3 nucleotide sequence: TGTGCCACCAGCCCAGTTGCAACTAATGAAAAACTGTTTTTT. Its translation is CATSPVATNEKLFF.

V and J are TRBV3-1 (or the pseudogene TRBV3-2) and TRBJ2-7; D possibly corresponds to TRBD2 (6 bases). The CDR3 consists of 11 residues. Germline V gene sequence: CDR1 LGHDT, CDR2 YNNKEL (reference sequence). V lost 11 bases, J lost 3 bases, and 11 bases lay in between. CDR3 nucleotide sequence: TGTGCCTCGCCGGGGGACTACGAGCAGTACTTC. It codes for CASPGDYEQYF.

This chain uses TRBV30 with TRBJ2-6; 7 positions match TRBD1. Trimming at V came to 4 bases and at J to 0 bases, leaving 9 bases not matched to a gene. CDR1 and CDR2 (germline): GTSNPN, SVGIG (reference sequence). The CDR3 length is 17 residues. Here the CDR3 reads CAWNRDRVPSGANVLTF. The CDR3 DNA sequence: TGTGCCTGGAACCGAGACAGGGTGCCCTCTGGGGCCAACGTCCTGACTTTC.

The rearrangement joins TRBV7-8 to TRBJ1-1; D unclear. V was shortened by 5 bases and J by 7 bases, with 14 bases between the two germline ends. The CDR3 runs 13 residues. CDR1 is SGHVS and CDR2 is FQNEAQ in the germline V gene. The DNA for the CDR3 is TGTGCCAGCAGCCCGGGAGGAGGCCTTGAAGCTTTCTTT. Protein product: CASSPGGGLEAFF.

The chain links TRBV7-9 to TRBJ1-2; D unclear. CDR1 SEHNR and CDR2 FQNEAQ come from the germline V gene (reference sequence). The CDR3 has 14 amino acids. With 5 bases removed from V and 4 bases from J, the gap between germline ends came to 14 bases. CDR3 in amino acids: CASSPPEVSYGYTF. As DNA, the CDR3 is TGTGCCAGCAGCCCCCCGGAGGTCAGCTATGGCTACACCTTC.

In this sample, this clone turned up once. The chain joins TRBV4-1 to TRBJ2-2, with 9 bases aligning to TRBD2. J lost 7 bases, V lost 5 bases, and 17 bases had no gene match. The V gene's germline CDR1 is MGHRA and CDR2 YSYEKL. The CDR3 is made up of 18 amino acids. This CDR3 reads CASSMQGRRGGRGGELFF. The DNA of the CDR3 is TGCGCCAGCAGCATGCAGGGGCGGCGGGGGGGCCGCGGCGGGGAGCTGTTTTTT.

The chain links TRBV30 to TRBJ1-5; a possible D gene is TRBD1 (5 bases). Between the trimmed V and J ends, which lost 2 bases and 5 bases, there was a span of 13 bases. This CDR3 comprises 14 residues. Per germline, CDR1 GTSNPN and CDR2 SVGIG (reference sequence). The CDR3 sequence: CAWSHLRGDQPQHF. The DNA of the CDR3 is TGTGCCTGGAGTCACCTCCGGGGGGATCAGCCCCAGCATTTT.

This sequence joins TRBV19 and TRBJ2-5; D is uncertain. CDR1 is LNHDA, CDR2 SQIVND, per germline (reference sequence). The CDR3 consists of 13 residues. Deletions cut 6 bases from V and 4 bases from J, with 12 bases between. This CDR3 reads CASSSPYLETQYF. In nucleotides, the CDR3 is TGTGCCAGTAGCTCGCCGTACTTAGAGACCCAGTACTTC.

The chain combines TRBV19 with TRBJ2-7; D might be TRBD2 (6 bases). CDR1 LNHDA and CDR2 SQIVND come from the germline V gene (reference sequence). The CDR3 contains 15 residues. Trimming took 3 bases from V and 0 from J, leaving 12 bases between them. DNA of the CDR3: TGTGCCAGTAGTATCTCTCGGGGGAGCTCCTACGAGCAGTACTTC. Its translation: CASSISRGSSYEQYF. Together with reference TRBV19 and TRBJ2-7, the CDR3 gives the full variable domain: DGGITQSPKYLFRKEGQNVTLSCEQNLNHDAMYWYRQDPGQGLRLIYYSQIVNDFQKGDIAEGYSVSREKKESFPLTVTSAQKNPTAFYLCASSISRGSSYEQYFGPGTRLTVT.

The chain couples TRBV19 to TRBJ1-2; no definite D call. Per the germline V gene, CDR1 is LNHDA and CDR2 is SQIVND (reference sequence). The CDR3 is 12 residues long. V was trimmed by 6 bases and J by 2 bases, leaving 7 bases between them. CDR3 DNA sequence: TGTGCCAGTAGCGGCAGGAACTATGGCTACACCTTC. As protein: CASSGRNYGYTF. Full variable domain (outside the CDR3, taken from reference TRBV19 and TRBJ1-2): DGGITQSPKYLFRKEGQNVTLSCEQNLNHDAMYWYRQDPGQGLRLIYYSQIVNDFQKGDIAEGYSVSREKKESFPLTVTSAQKNPTAFYLCASSGRNYGYTFGSGTRLTVV.

The CDR3 loop reads CACWAGGRTSYNEQFF. The DNA for the CDR3 is TGTGCCTGTTGGGCCGGAGGCCGGACCTCCTACAATGAGCAGTTCTTC. The chain employs TRBV30 and TRBJ2-1; possible D gene TRBD2, 5 bases. V shed 6 bases and J shed 0 bases, with 18 bases lying between them. The CDR3 extends over 16 amino acids. From germline, CDR1 is GTSNPN and CDR2 SVGIG (reference sequence).

The chain links TRBV3-1 (or the pseudogene TRBV3-2) to TRBJ1-3; 8 nucleotides align to TRBD1. This CDR3 spans 18 amino acids. V was pared by 3 bases and J by 0 bases, with 10 bases of the junction left unmatched. CDR1 and CDR2 from the germline V gene are LGHDT and YNNKEL (reference sequence). CDR3 bases: TGTGCCAGCAGCCATATCGGGACAGGCGCTTTCTCTGGAAACACCATATATTTT. It translates to CASSHIGTGAFSGNTIYF.

This sequence joins TRBV6-5 and TRBJ1-2, with TRBD1 identical over 8 bases. Losses at the gene ends were 6 bases for V and 2 bases for J; bases not matched to a gene: 8. This CDR3 has 15 residues. Germline CDR1 and CDR2: MNHEY and SVGAGI. The CDR3 is CASRLGQVLNYGYTF. For the CDR3, the DNA is TGTGCCAGCAGGTTGGGACAGGTCTTGAACTATGGCTACACCTTC.

The CDR3 coding sequence is TGCAGTGCTAGTGGGGGCGCCGGCACAGATACGCAGTATTTT. This translates into CSASGGAGTDTQYF. The chain is built from TRBV20-1 and TRBJ2-3; D might be TRBD1 (6 bases). Per the germline V gene, CDR1 is DFQATT and CDR2 is SNEGSKA (reference sequence). The length of the CDR3 is 14 residues. Trimming pared 3 bases from V and 1 base from J, leaving 11 bases between.

The chain has TRBV19 and TRBJ2-3; a weak D match, TRBD1 (5 bases). V gave up 5 bases and J gave up 1 base, with 19 bases separating them. The CDR3 has 17 amino acids. From germline, CDR1 is LNHDA and CDR2 SQIVND (reference sequence). The CDR3 nucleotides read TGTGCCAGTAGTTCTGGACAACCAGGGCCTGGCACAGATACGCAGTATTTT. It specifies CASSSGQPGPGTDTQYF.

The gene calls are TRBV6-2 or TRBV6-3 and TRBJ1-3; D ambiguous. Trimming removed 5 bases from V and 0 bases from J, with 11 bases in between. Germline CDR1 reads MNHEY; CDR2 reads SVGEGT. The CDR3 length is 15 residues. The CDR3 is CASSRVEYSGNTIYF. The DNA for the CDR3 is TGTGCCAGCAGTAGAGTCGAGTACTCTGGAAACACCATATATTTT.

This CDR3 reads CASSHPARVLGSYNEQFF. The CDR3 DNA is TGTGCCAGCAGCCACCCGGCCCGGGTTTTGGGCTCCTACAATGAGCAGTTCTTC. The chain employs TRBV9 and TRBJ2-1; D unresolved. Trimming took off 4 bases at V and 0 bases at J, with 20 bases between the two ends. The CDR3 is made up of 18 amino acids. Looked up from germline, CDR1 is SGDLS and CDR2 is YYNGEE.

As for this clone: Distinct nucleotide sequences in the sample also encode this CDR3. This sequence joins TRBV9 and TRBJ2-1; 7 bases are a match to TRBD1. V shed 0 bases and J 7 bases; nucleotides not matched to a gene: 4. This CDR3 spans 14 amino acids. Looked up from germline, CDR1 is SGDLS and CDR2 is YYNGEE. CDR3 DNA sequence: TGTGCCAGCAGCGTAGAAGGCAGGGGGAATGAGCAGTTCTTC. Its protein product is CASSVEGRGNEQFF.